This T cell receptor (beta chain) was observed in a study of human T cells and chemical hapten exposure. At the level of the study: Doses of diphenylcyclopropenone went to the patients' scalps weekly throughout the approximately 22-week study. There were per-sample TCR yield variations, arising mainly from small pooled library volume differences.

TCRdb re-analysed the RACE reads in MiXCR, keeping a single row per CDR3 protein. The table shows tens of thousands of distinct CDR3 sequences, with approximately 9.9% occurring only once. V was shortened by 5 bases and J by 6 bases, with 14 bases between the two germline ends. The CDR3 is 13 amino acids. In germline, CDR1 is SGHTA, CDR2 FQGNSA. This sample's time point: patch test 2, 6 weeks after DPC sensitization. As for treatment: therapeutic diphenylcyclopropenone sensitization with weekly scalp DPC. The chain links TRBV7-2 to TRBJ2-7; the D gene could be TRBD1 or TRBD2 (5 bases each). This receptor was identified in a man aged 40-49 years with alopecia areata. Some clones in this sample may be carry-over from other donors' samples. The source material was whole blood, sampled in connection with sensitization to the hapten diphenylcyclopropenone (DPC). The CDR3 DNA reads as TGTGCCAGCAGCCGCCCCGGGGCTCCCGAGCAGTACTTC. This gives the protein CASSRPGAPEQYF.